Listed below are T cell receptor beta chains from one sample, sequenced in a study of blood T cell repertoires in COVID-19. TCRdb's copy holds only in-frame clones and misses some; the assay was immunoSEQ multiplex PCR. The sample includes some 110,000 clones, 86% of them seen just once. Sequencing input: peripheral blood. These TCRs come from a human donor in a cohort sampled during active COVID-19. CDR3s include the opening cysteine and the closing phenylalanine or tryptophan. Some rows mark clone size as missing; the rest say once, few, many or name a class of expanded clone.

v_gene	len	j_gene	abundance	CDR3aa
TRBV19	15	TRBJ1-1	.	CASGWTGGAGTEAFF
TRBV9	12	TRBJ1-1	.	CASKGVGTEAFF
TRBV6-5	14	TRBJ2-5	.	CASSSNRGKETQYF
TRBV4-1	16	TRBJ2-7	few	CASSLEWTSGGSEQYF
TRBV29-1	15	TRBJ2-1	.	CSVEGPNYGYNEQFF
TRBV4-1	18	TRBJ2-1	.	CASSQGASGRVSYNEQFF
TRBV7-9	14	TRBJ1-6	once	CASGEQGRNSPLHF
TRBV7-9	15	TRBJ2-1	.	CASSPTGTSINEQFF
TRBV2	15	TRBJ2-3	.	CASSVEVSSTDTQYF
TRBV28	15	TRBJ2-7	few	CASSLRGGAIYEQYF
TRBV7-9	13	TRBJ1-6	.	CASSSVAGSPLHF
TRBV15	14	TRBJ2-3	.	CATSRERELDTQYF
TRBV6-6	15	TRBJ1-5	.	CASSYDSGGNQPQHF
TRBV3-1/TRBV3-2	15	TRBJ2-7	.	CASSQVGTSGMKQYF
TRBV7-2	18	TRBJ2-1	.	CASVGREGYLSSYNEQFF
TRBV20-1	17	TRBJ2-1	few	CSASYLKGGLAGDGQFF
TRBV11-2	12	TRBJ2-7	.	CASSLSSGEQYF
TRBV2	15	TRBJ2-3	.	CASSDPARRADTQYF
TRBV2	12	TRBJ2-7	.	CASKLGGFEQYF
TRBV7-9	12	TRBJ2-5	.	CASRGIQETQYF
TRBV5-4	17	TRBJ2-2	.	CASSLKTAGGVTGELFF
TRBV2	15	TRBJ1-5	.	CASSRDRISNQPQHF
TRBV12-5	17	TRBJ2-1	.	CASGFGVGEGSPGEQFF
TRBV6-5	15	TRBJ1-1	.	CASSSMGQRGTEAFF
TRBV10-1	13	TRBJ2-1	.	CASSRGGNNEQFF
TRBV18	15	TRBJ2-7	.	CASSPSGQDIYEQYF